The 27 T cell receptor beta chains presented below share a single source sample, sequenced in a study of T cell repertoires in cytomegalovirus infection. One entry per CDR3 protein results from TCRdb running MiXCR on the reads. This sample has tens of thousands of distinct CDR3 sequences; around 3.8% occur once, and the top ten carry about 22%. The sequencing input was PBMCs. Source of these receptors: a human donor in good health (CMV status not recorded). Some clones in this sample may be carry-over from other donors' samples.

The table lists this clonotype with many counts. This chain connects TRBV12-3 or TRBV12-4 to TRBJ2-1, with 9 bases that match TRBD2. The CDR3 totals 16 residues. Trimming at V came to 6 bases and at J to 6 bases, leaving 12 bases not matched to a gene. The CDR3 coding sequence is TGTGCCAGCAGCCTAACTCTAGCGGGGCGTAGCAATGAGCAGTTCTTC. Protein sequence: CASSLTLAGRSNEQFF.

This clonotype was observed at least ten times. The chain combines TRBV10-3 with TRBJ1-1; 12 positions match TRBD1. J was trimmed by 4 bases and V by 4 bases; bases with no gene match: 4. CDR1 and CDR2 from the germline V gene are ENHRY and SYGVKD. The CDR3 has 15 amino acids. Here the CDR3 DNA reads TGTGCCATCAGTGCCGGGACAGGGGGCAGCACTGAAGCTTTCTTT. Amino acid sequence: CAISAGTGGSTEAFF.

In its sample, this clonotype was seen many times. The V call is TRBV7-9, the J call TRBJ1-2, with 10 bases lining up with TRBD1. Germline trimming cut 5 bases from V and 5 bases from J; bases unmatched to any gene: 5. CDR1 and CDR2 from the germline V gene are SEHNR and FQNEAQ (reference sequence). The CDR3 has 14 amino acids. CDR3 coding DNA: TGTGCCAGCAGCCCACGGGACAGGGGTTATGGCTACACCTTC. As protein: CASSPRDRGYGYTF.

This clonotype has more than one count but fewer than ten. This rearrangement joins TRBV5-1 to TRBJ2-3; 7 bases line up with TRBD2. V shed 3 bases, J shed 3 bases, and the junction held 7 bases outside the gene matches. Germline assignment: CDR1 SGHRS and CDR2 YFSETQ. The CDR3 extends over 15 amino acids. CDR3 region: CASSSPERGTDTQYF. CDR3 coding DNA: TGCGCCAGCAGCTCTCCGGAGCGGGGTACAGATACGCAGTATTTT.

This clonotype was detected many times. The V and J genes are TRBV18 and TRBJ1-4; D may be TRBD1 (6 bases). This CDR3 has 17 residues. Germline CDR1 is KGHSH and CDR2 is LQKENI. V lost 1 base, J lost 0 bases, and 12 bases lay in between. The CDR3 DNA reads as TGTGCCAGCTCACCACTTCGGGGGGCTTCAACTAATGAAAAACTGTTTTTT. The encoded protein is CASSPLRGASTNEKLFF.

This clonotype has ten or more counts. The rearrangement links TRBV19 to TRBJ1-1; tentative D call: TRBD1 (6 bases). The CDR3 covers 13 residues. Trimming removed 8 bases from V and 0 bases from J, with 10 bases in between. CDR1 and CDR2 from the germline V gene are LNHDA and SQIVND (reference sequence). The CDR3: CASERGVNTEAFF. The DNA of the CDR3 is TGTGCCAGTGAAAGGGGGGTGAACACTGAAGCTTTCTTT.

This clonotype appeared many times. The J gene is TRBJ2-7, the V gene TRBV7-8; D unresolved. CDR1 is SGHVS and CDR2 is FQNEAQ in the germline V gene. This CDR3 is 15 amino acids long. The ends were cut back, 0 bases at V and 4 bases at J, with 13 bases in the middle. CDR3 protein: CASSLAFNRLYEQYF. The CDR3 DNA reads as TGTGCCAGCAGCTTAGCCTTTAACCGGCTGTACGAGCAGTACTTC.

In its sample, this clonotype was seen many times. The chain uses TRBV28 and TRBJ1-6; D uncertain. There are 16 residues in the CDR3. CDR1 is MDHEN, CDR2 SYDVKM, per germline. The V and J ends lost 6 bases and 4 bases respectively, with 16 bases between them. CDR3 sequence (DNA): TGTGCCAGCAGCCGATTCGGAGGAGATTATAATTCACCCCTCCACTTT. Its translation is CASSRFGGDYNSPLHF.

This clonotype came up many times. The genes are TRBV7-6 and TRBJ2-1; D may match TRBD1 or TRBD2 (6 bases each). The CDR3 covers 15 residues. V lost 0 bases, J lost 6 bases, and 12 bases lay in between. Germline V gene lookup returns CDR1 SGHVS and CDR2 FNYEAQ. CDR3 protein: CASSLAGGGINEQFF. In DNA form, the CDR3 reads TGTGCCAGCAGCTTAGCCGGGGGCGGGATCAATGAGCAGTTCTTC. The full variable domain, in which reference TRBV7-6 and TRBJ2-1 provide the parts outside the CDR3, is GAGVSQSPRYKVTKRGQDVALRCDPISGHVSLYWYRQALGQGPEFLTYFNYEAQQDKSGLPNDRFSAERPEGSISTLTIQRTEQRDSAMYRCASSLAGGGINEQFFGPGTRLTVL.

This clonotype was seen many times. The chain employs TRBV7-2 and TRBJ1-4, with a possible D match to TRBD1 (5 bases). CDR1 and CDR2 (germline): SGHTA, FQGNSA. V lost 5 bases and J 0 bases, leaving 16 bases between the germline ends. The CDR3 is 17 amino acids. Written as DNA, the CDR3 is TGTGCCAGCAGCAAGGGACGGAACTTAGCAACTAATGAAAAACTGTTTTTT. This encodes CASSKGRNLATNEKLFF.

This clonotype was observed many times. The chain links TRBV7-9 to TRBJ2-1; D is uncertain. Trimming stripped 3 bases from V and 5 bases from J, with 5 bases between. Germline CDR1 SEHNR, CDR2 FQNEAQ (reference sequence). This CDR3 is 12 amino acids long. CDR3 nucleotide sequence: TGTGCCAGCAGCTTTATAGACAATGAGCAGTTCTTC. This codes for CASSFIDNEQFF.

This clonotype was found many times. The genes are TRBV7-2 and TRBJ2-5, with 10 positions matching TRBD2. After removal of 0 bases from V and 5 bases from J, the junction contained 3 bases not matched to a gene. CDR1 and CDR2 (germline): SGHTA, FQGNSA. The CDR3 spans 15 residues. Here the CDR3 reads CASSLAPSGGETQYF. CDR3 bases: TGTGCCAGCAGCTTAGCGCCTAGCGGGGGCGAGACCCAGTACTTC.

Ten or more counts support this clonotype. The CDR3 spells CASSTRGDPPYEQYF. CDR3 DNA sequence: TGTGCCAGCAGCACCCGAGGCGACCCACCCTACGAGCAGTACTTC. The V call is TRBV7-9, the J call TRBJ2-7, with D hard to call. Germline V gene data show CDR1 as SEHNR and CDR2 as FQNEAQ (reference sequence). The CDR3 is 15 residues long. Deletions cut 5 bases from V and 2 bases from J, with 16 bases between.

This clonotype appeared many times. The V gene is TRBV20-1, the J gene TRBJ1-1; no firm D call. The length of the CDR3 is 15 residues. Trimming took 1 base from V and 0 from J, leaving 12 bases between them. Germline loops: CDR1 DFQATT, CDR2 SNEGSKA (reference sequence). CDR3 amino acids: CSARAGGLLNTEAFF. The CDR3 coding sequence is TGCAGTGCTAGAGCGGGCGGACTTTTGAACACTGAAGCTTTCTTT.

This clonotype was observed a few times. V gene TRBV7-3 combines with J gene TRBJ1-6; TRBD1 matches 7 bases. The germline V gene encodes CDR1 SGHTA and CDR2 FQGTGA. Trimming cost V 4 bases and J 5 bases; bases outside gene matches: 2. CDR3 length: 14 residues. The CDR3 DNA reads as TGTGCCAGCAGCTCCGGGACAGATAATTCACCCCTCCACTTT. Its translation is CASSSGTDNSPLHF. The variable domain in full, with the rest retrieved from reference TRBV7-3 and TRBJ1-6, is GAGVSQTPSNKVTEKGKYVELRCDPISGHTALYWYRQSLGQGPEFLIYFQGTGAADDSGLPNDRFFAVRPEGSVSTLKIQRTERGDSAVYLCASSSGTDNSPLHFGNGTRLTVT.

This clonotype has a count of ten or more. The CDR3 DNA is TGTGCCAGCAGCTTAGGCTTAGGTGGGCGAGAGCAGTTCTTC. Its translation is CASSLGLGGREQFF. The rearrangement links TRBV11-2 to TRBJ2-1, with unresolved D. Trimming cost V 1 base and J 10 bases, with 14 bases left between them. CDR1 and CDR2 from the germline V gene are SGHAT and FQNNGV. This CDR3 comprises 14 residues. Looking up the rest from reference TRBV11-2 and TRBJ2-1 gives the full variable domain: EAGVAQSPRYKIIEKRQSVAFWCNPISGHATLYWYQQILGQGPKLLIQFQNNGVVDDSQLPKDRFSAERLKGVDSTLKIQPAKLEDSAVYLCASSLGLGGREQFFGPGTRLTVL.

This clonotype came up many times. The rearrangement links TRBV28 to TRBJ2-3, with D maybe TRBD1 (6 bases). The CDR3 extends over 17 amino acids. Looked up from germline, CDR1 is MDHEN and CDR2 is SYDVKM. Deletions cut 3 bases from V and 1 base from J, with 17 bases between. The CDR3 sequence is CASSLGLRRGRTDTQYF. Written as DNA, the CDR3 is TGTGCCAGCAGTTTGGGCCTCCGCAGGGGACGCACAGATACGCAGTATTTT.

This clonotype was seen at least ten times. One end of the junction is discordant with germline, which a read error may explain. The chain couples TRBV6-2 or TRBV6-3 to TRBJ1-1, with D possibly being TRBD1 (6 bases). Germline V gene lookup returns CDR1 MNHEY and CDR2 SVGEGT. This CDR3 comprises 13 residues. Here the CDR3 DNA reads TGTGCCAGCAGCTACTCGGGGGCTCCTCGAGCTTTCTTT. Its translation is CASSYSGAPRAFF.

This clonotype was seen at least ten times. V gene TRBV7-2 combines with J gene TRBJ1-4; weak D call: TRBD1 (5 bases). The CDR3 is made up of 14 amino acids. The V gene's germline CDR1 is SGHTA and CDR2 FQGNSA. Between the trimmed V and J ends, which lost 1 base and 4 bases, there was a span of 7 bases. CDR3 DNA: TGTGCCAGCAGCTTAGGGGACGGTAATGAAAAACTGTTTTTT. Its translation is CASSLGDGNEKLFF.

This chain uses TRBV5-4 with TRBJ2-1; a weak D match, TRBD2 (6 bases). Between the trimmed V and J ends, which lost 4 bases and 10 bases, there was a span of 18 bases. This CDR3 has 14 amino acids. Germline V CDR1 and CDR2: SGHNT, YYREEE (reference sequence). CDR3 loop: CASSPLNTGVEQFF. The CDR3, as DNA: TGTGCCAGCAGCCCCTTAAATACGGGGGTGGAGCAGTTCTTC.

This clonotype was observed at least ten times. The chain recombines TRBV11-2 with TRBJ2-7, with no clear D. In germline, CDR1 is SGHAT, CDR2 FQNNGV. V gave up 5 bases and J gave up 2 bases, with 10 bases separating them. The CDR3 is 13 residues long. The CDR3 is CASSTTGPYEQYF. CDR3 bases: TGTGCCAGCAGCACGACGGGCCCCTACGAGCAGTACTTC.

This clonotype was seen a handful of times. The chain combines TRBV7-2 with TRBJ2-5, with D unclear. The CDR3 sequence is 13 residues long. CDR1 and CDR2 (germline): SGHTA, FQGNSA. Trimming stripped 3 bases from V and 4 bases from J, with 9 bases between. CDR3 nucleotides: TGTGCCAGCAGCTTGACACTTGGAGAGACCCAGTACTTC. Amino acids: CASSLTLGETQYF.

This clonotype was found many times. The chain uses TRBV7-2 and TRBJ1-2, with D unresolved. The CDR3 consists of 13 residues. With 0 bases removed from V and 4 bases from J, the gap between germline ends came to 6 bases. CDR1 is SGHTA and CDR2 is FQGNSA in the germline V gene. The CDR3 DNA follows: TGTGCCAGCAGCTTAGCGGGTTTCTATGGCTACACCTTC. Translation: CASSLAGFYGYTF.

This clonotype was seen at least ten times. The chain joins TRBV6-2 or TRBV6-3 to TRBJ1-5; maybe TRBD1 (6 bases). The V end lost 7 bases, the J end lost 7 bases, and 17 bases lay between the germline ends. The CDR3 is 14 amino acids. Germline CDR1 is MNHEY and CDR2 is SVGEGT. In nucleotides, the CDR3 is TGTGCCAGCAACAACCTAGCAGGGGACCAGCCCCAGCATTTT. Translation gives CASNNLAGDQPQHF.

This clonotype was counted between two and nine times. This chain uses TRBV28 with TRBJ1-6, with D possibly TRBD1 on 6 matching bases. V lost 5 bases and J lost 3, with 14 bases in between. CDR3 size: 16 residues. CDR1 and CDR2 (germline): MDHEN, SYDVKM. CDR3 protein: CASSPAPGHYNSPLHF. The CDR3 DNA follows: TGTGCCAGCAGTCCAGCACCGGGACACTATAATTCACCCCTCCACTTT.

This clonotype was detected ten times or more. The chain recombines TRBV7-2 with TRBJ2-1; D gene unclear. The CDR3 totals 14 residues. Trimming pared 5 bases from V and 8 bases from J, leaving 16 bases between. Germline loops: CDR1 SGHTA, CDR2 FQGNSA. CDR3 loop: CASSPRRSWHEQFF. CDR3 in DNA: TGTGCCAGCAGCCCCCGGCGGTCTTGGCATGAGCAGTTCTTC.

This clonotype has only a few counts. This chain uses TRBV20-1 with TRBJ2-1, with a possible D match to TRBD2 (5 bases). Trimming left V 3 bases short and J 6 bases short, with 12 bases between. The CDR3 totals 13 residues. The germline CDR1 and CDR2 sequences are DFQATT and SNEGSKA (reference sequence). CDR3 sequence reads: CSASVGVVNEQFF. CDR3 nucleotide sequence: TGCAGTGCTAGCGTCGGGGTGGTCAATGAGCAGTTCTTC.